These 14 T cell receptor beta chains originate from one sample sequenced in a study of blood T cell repertoires in COVID-19. Repertoires were generated with immunoSEQ multiplex PCR, while TCRdb's copy carries only in-frame clones and drops some. The sample holds about 160,000 clones; approximately 90% are singletons and the top ten take less than 2.5%. Material: peripheral blood. These receptors were collected from a man younger than 35 with acute or convalescent COVID-19.

This clone was counted a single time. The genes are TRBV29-1 and TRBJ2-2, with 9 bases matching TRBD1. The CDR3 is 14 amino acids. Germline assignment: CDR1 SQVTM and CDR2 ANQGSEA. V shed 7 bases and J 5 bases; nucleotides not matched to a gene: 8. CDR3 DNA: TGCAGCGCTCCAGGGACAGGGAATACCGGGGAGCTGTTTTTT. It yields the protein CSAPGTGNTGELFF.

The chain employs TRBV5-1 and TRBJ1-2, with a tentative D call TRBD1 (6 bases). Trimming removed 4 bases at V and 2 bases at J, with 12 bases between. Germline-derived CDR1 and CDR2 are SGHRS and YFSETQ. This CDR3 region has 14 residues. CDR3 residues: CASSAGDRNYGYTF. DNA for the CDR3: TGCGCCAGCAGCGCGGGTGACAGGAACTATGGCTACACCTTC.

This chain joins TRBV7-9 and TRBJ2-1, with 9 bases identical to TRBD2. V lost 5 bases to trimming and J lost 0 bases; unmatched junction nucleotides: 8. Germline CDR1 SEHNR, CDR2 FQNEAQ (reference sequence). This CDR3 contains 17 residues. Here the CDR3 reads CASSPPSGGSSYNEQFF. The CDR3 DNA follows: TGTGCCAGCAGCCCACCAAGCGGGGGGAGCTCCTACAATGAGCAGTTCTTC. The full variable domain, its missing parts supplied by reference TRBV7-9 and TRBJ2-1, is DTGVSQNPRHKITKRGQNVTFRCDPISEHNRLYWYRQTLGQGPEFLTYFQNEAQLEKSRLLSDRFSAERPKGSFSTLEIQRTEQGDSAMYLCASSPPSGGSSYNEQFFGPGTRLTVL.

The V call is TRBV5-1, the J call TRBJ2-7, with 10 nucleotides matching TRBD2. Germline CDR1 reads SGHRS; CDR2 reads YFSETQ. The junction had 1 base not matched to a gene; V was cut back by 1 base and J by 3 bases. This CDR3 spans 14 amino acids. CDR3 protein: CASSLSSGSYEQYF. The CDR3 coding sequence is TGCGCCAGCAGCTTGTCTAGCGGGAGCTACGAGCAGTACTTC.

V gene TRBV5-4 combines with J gene TRBJ1-6; a weak D match, TRBD1 (5 bases). V lost 0 bases to trimming and J lost 10 bases, with 11 bases between them. Germline-derived CDR1 and CDR2 are SGHNT and YYREEE (reference sequence). This CDR3 spans 14 amino acids. The CDR3 DNA sequence: TGTGCCAGCAGCTTGGAATTTAGGGGATCACCCCTCCACTTT. Protein sequence: CASSLEFRGSPLHF.

The V gene is TRBV5-1, the J gene TRBJ1-2; the match to TRBD1 covers 7 bases. CDR3 size: 16 residues. V lost 3 bases and J lost 4; bases outside the gene matches: 12. Germline assignment: CDR1 SGHRS and CDR2 YFSETQ. This CDR3 is CASSSLPGDRVYGYTF. CDR3 bases: TGCGCCAGCAGCTCTCTCCCGGGAGACAGGGTCTATGGCTACACCTTC. The full variable domain, rest sourced from reference TRBV5-1 and TRBJ1-2, is KAGVTQTPRYLIKTRGQQVTLSCSPISGHRSVSWYQQTPGQGLQFLFEYFSETQRNKGNFPGRFSGRQFSNSRSEMNVSTLELGDSALYLCASSSLPGDRVYGYTFGSGTRLTVV.

The rearrangement joins TRBV7-6 to TRBJ2-2; possible D gene TRBD1, 7 bases. The CDR3 contains 15 residues. Deletions cut 5 bases from V and 4 bases from J, with 14 bases between. The V gene's germline CDR1 is SGHVS and CDR2 FNYEAQ. The CDR3 region is CASSLQGGPTGELFF. CDR3 nucleotides: TGTGCCAGCAGCCTCCAGGGGGGCCCCACCGGGGAGCTGTTTTTT.

This clone was recorded once. This chain uses TRBV7-2 with TRBJ1-1, with D perhaps TRBD1 (5 bases). Deletions cut 5 bases from V and 1 base from J, with 14 bases between. This CDR3 contains 15 residues. Per the germline V gene, CDR1 is SGHTA and CDR2 is FQGNSA. For the CDR3, the DNA is TGTGCCAGCAGCCCTTCCCTAGGACAGAACACTGAAGCTTTCTTT. This sequence encodes CASSPSLGQNTEAFF.

V gene TRBV7-2 combines with J gene TRBJ2-2; 7 positions match TRBD1. The CDR3 consists of 17 residues. From germline, CDR1 is SGHTA and CDR2 FQGNSA. V shed 3 bases, J shed 0 bases, and the junction held 7 bases outside the gene matches. The CDR3 spells CASSFHRGLPNTGELFF. CDR3 sequence (DNA): TGTGCCAGCAGCTTTCACAGGGGATTGCCGAACACCGGGGAGCTGTTTTTT.

This clone was seen only a few times. The rearrangement joins TRBV11-1 to TRBJ1-1; D remains unclear. Trimming left V 5 bases short and J 2 bases short, with 18 bases between. The CDR3 runs to 16 residues. Germline lookup yields CDR1 SGHAT and CDR2 FQDESV (reference sequence). CDR3 loop: CASSPPRQTQNTEAFF. The CDR3 region has the DNA TGTGCCAGCAGCCCTCCTAGGCAGACCCAAAACACTGAAGCTTTCTTT.

V gene TRBV19 combines with J gene TRBJ2-7; 11 bases match TRBD1. V lost 3 bases and J lost 7; bases outside the gene matches: 8. Germline CDR1 LNHDA, CDR2 SQIVND (reference sequence). The length of the CDR3 is 15 residues. CDR3 DNA: TGTGCCAGTAGTATCCGCGGGACAGGGGGAGAGGAGCAGTACTTC. The encoded protein is CASSIRGTGGEEQYF.

On this clone: The junction and the germline gene differ at one end; a read error may be behind it. The chain recombines TRBV5-1 with TRBJ1-3; 8 bases align to TRBD1. The CDR3 has 18 amino acids. CDR1 and CDR2 (germline): SGHRS, YFSETQ. The CDR3 DNA reads as TGCGCCAGCAGTTTGGGTTTGGACAGGGCACAGACCGGGAACACCATATATTTT. Its translation is CASSLGLDRAQTGNTIYF.

Notes on this clone: Distinct nucleotide sequences in the sample also encode this CDR3. This chain uses TRBV4-1 with TRBJ1-1; D might be TRBD1 (6 bases). Trimming removed 4 bases from V and 1 base from J, with 10 bases in between. CDR3 length: 14 amino acids. Per the germline V gene, CDR1 is MGHRA and CDR2 is YSYEKL. The CDR3 loop reads CASSPDSPNTEAFF. Written as DNA, the CDR3 is TGCGCCAGCAGCCCGGACAGCCCGAACACTGAAGCTTTCTTT.

This clone was detected only once. This sequence joins TRBV27 and TRBJ2-7; D possibly corresponds to TRBD2 (6 bases). Germline-derived CDR1 and CDR2 are MNHEY and SMNVEV (reference sequence). Trimming removed 3 bases from V and 4 bases from J, with 16 bases in between. This CDR3 is 15 amino acids long. CDR3 nucleotide sequence: TGTGCCAGCAGTTTTGCAGCGGGCCAAGTTTACGAGCAGTACTTC. It is translated as CASSFAAGQVYEQYF.